The present entry profiles one TCR beta chain with its context. Its antigen is not identified. The PCR employed 60 Vbeta primers together with 13 Jbeta primers. This table comes from immunoSEQ multiplex PCR, and its TCRdb copy is limited to in-frame clones, with some not included. Of some 220,000 clones listed, more than 85% are singletons. The data derive from a study of cytomegalovirus exposure and HLA in healthy donors. Notes on the study in general: It was assumed in the presence/absence analyses that sequencing depth was roughly uniform across donors. Later findings reportedly placed an Asian-associated ancestry cluster below the roughly 730-donor mean for N-insertions. CMV antigen specificity of a few CMV-associated chains was confirmed in vitro.

This TCR came from a woman under 30 in good health and CMV-seronegative. Source material: PBMCs.

The CDR3 here is CASSEVSVKALGEQFF. The CDR3 DNA is TGTGCCAGCAGTGAAGTTAGCGTAAAAGCGCTCGGTGAGCAGTTCTTC. The chain joins TRBV6-1 to TRBJ2-1, with D possibly being TRBD2 (5 bases). The CDR3 totals 16 residues. V lost 1 base and J 9 bases, leaving 19 bases between the germline ends. Germline CDR1 reads MNHNS; CDR2 reads SASEGT.